This TCR beta chain was recorded in a study of T cell changes during pregnancy in multiple sclerosis. V lost 7 bases and J lost 3, with 9 bases in between. The V gene's germline CDR1 is LNHDA and CDR2 SQIVND (reference sequence). There are 13 residues in the CDR3. This clone showed up just a few times. This table comes from immunoSEQ multiplex PCR, and its TCRdb copy is limited to in-frame clones, with some not included. The sample includes 22,000 or so clones, approximately 93% seen only once; the top ten take around 0.63%. The chain carries TRBV19 and TRBJ2-2, with a possible D match to TRBD1 (5 bases). This sequence originates from a female donor in good health, enrolled as a control in a pregnancy study. The input for sequencing was CD4+ T cells from peripheral blood mononuclear cells, taken after pregnancy. The CDR3 DNA follows: TGTGCCAGTAAGGGGCCATACACCGGGGAGCTGTTTTTT. Protein product: CASKGPYTGELFF.